One sample yielded the 25 T cell receptor beta chains listed below, sequenced in a study of identifying expanded T cells in peripheral blood. The data were produced by immunoSEQ multiplex PCR, yet TCRdb's version contains in-frame clones alone and is incomplete. The sample records over 80,000 clones, 75% to 90% being singletons. Sequencing was carried out using blood. The source of these receptors is a person between 18 and 75 years old in good health.

This clone showed up just a few times. This chain connects TRBV7-6 to TRBJ2-7; D gene unclear. From germline, CDR1 is SGHVS and CDR2 FNYEAQ. The CDR3 loop spans 13 amino acids. Trimming took 1 base from V and 6 from J, leaving 10 bases between them. The CDR3 sequence is CASSLEVASEQYF. CDR3 coding DNA: TGTGCCAGCAGCTTAGAGGTGGCTTCCGAGCAGTACTTC.

The chain couples TRBV2 to TRBJ2-3; the match to TRBD2 covers 10 bases. Per germline, CDR1 SNHLY and CDR2 FYNNEI. V was pared by 4 bases and J by 5 bases, with 3 bases of the junction left unmatched. CDR3 length equals 14 residues. The CDR3 is CASSGLAGEDTQYF. CDR3 coding DNA: TGTGCCAGCAGTGGGCTAGCGGGGGAAGATACGCAGTATTTT.

The chain is built from TRBV30 and TRBJ1-2; D not resolved. Trimming left V 1 base short and J 14 bases short, with 17 bases between. The CDR3 totals 12 residues. Germline V lookup: CDR1 GTSNPN, CDR2 SVGIG (reference sequence). The CDR3 here is CAWSAPFGVQTF. CDR3 bases: TGTGCCTGGAGTGCCCCCTTCGGGGTTCAAACCTTC.

The chain recombines TRBV10-3 with TRBJ1-2; 8 nucleotides align to TRBD1. Trimming at V came to 7 bases and at J to 7 bases, leaving 17 bases not matched to a gene. From germline, CDR1 is ENHRY and CDR2 SYGVKD. The CDR3 consists of 16 residues. The CDR3 region is CAITREGQGFFGGYTF. The CDR3 bases are TGTGCCATCACCAGGGAAGGACAGGGTTTTTTCGGTGGCTACACCTTC.

J is TRBJ1-1 and V is TRBV7-6, with D tentatively TRBD1 (6 bases). Germline CDR1 SGHVS, CDR2 FNYEAQ. Deletions cut 0 bases from V and 1 base from J, with 6 bases between. The CDR3 is 14 residues long. The CDR3 is CASSLAGGNTEAFF. The CDR3 nucleotides are TGTGCCAGCAGCTTAGCAGGGGGGAACACTGAAGCTTTCTTT.

CDR3 in amino acids: CASSFGVGRGSYNSPLHF. The DNA of the CDR3 is TGTGCCAGCAGTTTCGGTGTGGGCAGGGGCTCCTATAATTCACCCCTCCACTTT. V and J are TRBV27 and TRBJ1-6; maybe TRBD1 (6 bases). V was cut by 3 bases and J by 0 bases, with 15 bases left in between. This CDR3 spans 18 amino acids. The germline V gene encodes CDR1 MNHEY and CDR2 SMNVEV (reference sequence).

The chain recombines TRBV30 with TRBJ2-3; 9 bases are a match to TRBD2. CDR1 and CDR2 (germline): GTSNPN, SVGIG (reference sequence). This CDR3 region has 19 residues. V was clipped by 0 bases and J by 2 bases; unmatched bases: 15. The CDR3 is CAWSVLDLASGENTDTQYF. DNA for the CDR3: TGTGCCTGGAGTGTACTAGATCTGGCTAGCGGGGAGAACACAGATACGCAGTATTTT. Looking up the rest from reference TRBV30 and TRBJ2-3 gives the full variable domain: SQTIHQWPATLVQPVGSPLSLECTVEGTSNPNLYWYRQAAGRGLQLLFYSVGIGQISSEVPQNLSASRPQDRQFILSSKKLLLSDSGFYLCAWSVLDLASGENTDTQYFGPGTRLTVL.

This chain connects TRBV6-1 to TRBJ1-3, with 8 bases that match TRBD1. CDR1 is MNHNS and CDR2 is SASEGT in the germline V gene. The CDR3 extends over 16 amino acids. The V gene end was trimmed by 3 bases and the J gene end by 8 bases; junction bases not matched to a gene: 12. Here the CDR3 reads CASSDGYRRGPDTIYF. The CDR3 nucleotides are TGTGCCAGCAGTGATGGTTATCGCAGGGGGCCAGACACCATATATTTT.

The chain combines TRBV29-1 with TRBJ2-2; maybe TRBD2 (7 bases). Germline V gives CDR1 SQVTM, CDR2 ANQGSEA. The V gene lost 3 bases and the J gene lost 12 bases, with 14 bases spanning the gap. The CDR3 extends over 12 amino acids. CDR3 amino acids: CSVDFGRGKLFF. The CDR3, as DNA: TGCAGCGTTGACTTTGGGAGGGGGAAGCTGTTTTTT.

Here the CDR3 reads CASSLKDGSTDTQYF. In nucleotides, the CDR3 is TGTGCCAGCAGCTTGAAGGACGGGAGCACAGATACGCAGTATTTT. The J gene is TRBJ2-3, the V gene TRBV7-9, with D unclear. V dropped 3 bases and J dropped 0 bases, with 10 bases sitting between them. This CDR3 contains 15 residues. Germline CDR1 reads SEHNR; CDR2 reads FQNEAQ (reference sequence).

The rearrangement links TRBV4-1 to TRBJ2-5; 8 bases align to TRBD1. V gave up 6 bases and J gave up 2 bases; unmatched junction bases: 2. The CDR3 sequence is 13 residues long. CDR1 is MGHRA and CDR2 is YSYEKL in the germline V gene. CDR3: CASRDREQETQYF. The CDR3 DNA is TGCGCCAGCAGGGACAGGGAGCAAGAGACCCAGTACTTC.

This clone has only one observation. At one of its ends the junction is not consistent with the germline gene, which may arise from a read error. V is TRBV7-9 and J is TRBJ2-7; 7 positions match TRBD2. CDR1 is SEHNR and CDR2 is FQNEAQ in the germline V gene (reference sequence). This CDR3 comprises 11 residues. DNA for the CDR3: TGTGCCAGCAGCTCCGGGACTATGATCGACTTC. It is translated as CASSSGTMIDF.

This rearrangement joins TRBV19 to TRBJ2-6; D gene uncertain. V was clipped by 6 bases and J by 1 base, with 4 bases between them. The CDR3 length is 13 residues. Germline CDR1 and CDR2: LNHDA and SQIVND (reference sequence). As DNA, the CDR3 is TGTGCCAGTAGCATTTCTGGGGCCAACGTCCTGACTTTC. Residues: CASSISGANVLTF.

The rearrangement uses TRBV7-9 and TRBJ1-1; D gene ambiguous. The CDR3 covers 13 residues. The V end lost 6 bases, the J end lost 3 bases, and 11 bases lay between the germline ends. CDR1 is SEHNR, CDR2 FQNEAQ, per germline (reference sequence). The CDR3 region has the DNA TGTGCCAGCAGGGGCGCGGGTGACACTGAAGCTTTCTTT. It is translated as CASRGAGDTEAFF. The complete variable domain, with remaining parts taken from reference TRBV7-9 and TRBJ1-1, reads DTGVSQNPRHKITKRGQNVTFRCDPISEHNRLYWYRQTLGQGPEFLTYFQNEAQLEKSRLLSDRFSAERPKGSFSTLEIQRTEQGDSAMYLCASRGAGDTEAFFGQGTRLTVV.

The CDR3 reads CAWSVIGDQPQHF. DNA of the CDR3: TGTGCCTGGAGTGTAATAGGGGATCAGCCCCAGCATTTT. The chain carries TRBV30 and TRBJ1-5, with D maybe TRBD1 (5 bases). Trimming took 0 bases from V and 5 from J, leaving 8 bases between them. From germline, CDR1 is GTSNPN and CDR2 SVGIG (reference sequence). The CDR3 is 13 residues long.

The chain recombines TRBV30 with TRBJ1-1; D may be TRBD1 (5 bases). There are 11 residues in the CDR3. CDR1 GTSNPN and CDR2 SVGIG come from the germline V gene (reference sequence). V lost 4 bases to trimming and J lost 7 bases, with 10 bases between them. CDR3 bases: TGTGCCTGGACTATGGGGGTTGAAGCTTTCTTT. Translation: CAWTMGVEAFF.

CDR3 in DNA: TGTGCCAGCAGCTTAATCGTTAGCGACACCGGGGAGCTGTTTTTT. Translated, it gives CASSLIVSDTGELFF. The rearrangement links TRBV7-9 to TRBJ2-2; D may be TRBD2 (5 bases). The germline CDR1 and CDR2 sequences are SEHNR and FQNEAQ (reference sequence). With 2 bases removed from V and 3 bases from J, the gap between germline ends came to 10 bases. This CDR3 comprises 15 residues.

In nucleotides, the CDR3 is TGTGCCAGCAGCTCCCCTCGGTCGGGGGCGAAGTCTGGGGCCAACGTCCTGACTTTC. Protein product: CASSSPRSGAKSGANVLTF. The chain couples TRBV7-9 to TRBJ2-6; possibly TRBD1 or TRBD2 for D (6 bases each). Trimming shortened V by 4 bases and J by 1 base, and 20 bases separated the two germline ends. Germline V gene data show CDR1 as SEHNR and CDR2 as FQNEAQ (reference sequence). The CDR3 has 19 amino acids.

This sequence joins TRBV30 and TRBJ1-2; D possibly corresponds to TRBD1 (5 bases). Trimming stripped 2 bases from V and 7 bases from J, with 11 bases between. CDR1 is GTSNPN, CDR2 SVGIG, per germline (reference sequence). This CDR3 is built from 12 residues. CDR3 loop: CAWSQGRGGYTF. The CDR3, as DNA: TGTGCCTGGAGTCAGGGAAGGGGTGGCTACACCTTC. Together with reference TRBV30 and TRBJ1-2, the CDR3 gives the full variable domain: SQTIHQWPATLVQPVGSPLSLECTVEGTSNPNLYWYRQAAGRGLQLLFYSVGIGQISSEVPQNLSASRPQDRQFILSSKKLLLSDSGFYLCAWSQGRGGYTFGSGTRLTVV.

J is TRBJ1-1 and V is TRBV6-6; D unresolved. The V end was cut by 6 bases, the J end by 3 bases, with 5 bases between. The CDR3 extends over 11 amino acids. Per the germline V gene, CDR1 is MNHNY and CDR2 is SVGAGI (reference sequence). CDR3 DNA sequence: TGTGCCAGCAGGTATCACACTGAAGCTTTCTTT. This encodes CASRYHTEAFF.

The V and J genes are TRBV7-6 and TRBJ2-3; 8 nucleotides line up with TRBD2. The CDR3 loop spans 15 amino acids. The ends lost 10 bases at V and 2 bases at J; junction bases unmatched: 11. Germline loops: CDR1 SGHVS, CDR2 FNYEAQ. Written as DNA, the CDR3 is TGTGCCACTCAGAAGCGGGGGCCTTCCACAGATACGCAGTATTTT. This codes for CATQKRGPSTDTQYF.

CDR3 sequence reads: CASSSQAVNTGELFF. The CDR3 DNA reads TGTGCCAGCAGCTCACAGGCGGTCAACACCGGGGAGCTGTTTTTT. The rearrangement joins TRBV7-2 to TRBJ2-2; D perhaps matches TRBD1 (5 bases). V lost 4 bases and J 2 bases, leaving 11 bases between the germline ends. This CDR3 has 15 amino acids. Per the germline V gene, CDR1 is SGHTA and CDR2 is FQGNSA. The full variable domain, its missing parts supplied by reference TRBV7-2 and TRBJ2-2, is GAGVSQSPSNKVTEKGKDVELRCDPISGHTALYWYRQSLGQGLEFLIYFQGNSAPDKSGLPSDRFSAERTGGSVSTLTIQRTQQEDSAVYLCASSSQAVNTGELFFGEGSRLTVL.

The rearrangement uses TRBV27 and TRBJ1-4, with unresolved D. The V gene's germline CDR1 is MNHEY and CDR2 SMNVEV (reference sequence). The CDR3 contains 15 residues. V shed 1 base and J shed 0 bases, with 6 bases lying between them. CDR3 nucleotides: TGTGCCAGCAGTTTATATCCAGCAACTAATGAAAAACTGTTTTTT. It yields the protein CASSLYPATNEKLFF.

The chain recombines TRBV7-9 with TRBJ1-2, with D unclear. Trimming cost V 2 bases and J 2 bases, with 9 bases left between them. This CDR3 is 14 amino acids long. Germline CDR1 is SEHNR and CDR2 is FQNEAQ (reference sequence). The CDR3 DNA reads TGTGCCAGCAGCTTAATGCCAGGAAACTATGGCTACACCTTC. Translating gives CASSLMPGNYGYTF.

V is TRBV7-8 and J is TRBJ2-7, with no clear D. The CDR3 is 13 amino acids. The germline V and J ends were trimmed by 2 bases and 0 bases, with 5 bases remaining between them. Looked up from germline, CDR1 is SGHVS and CDR2 is FQNEAQ. CDR3 nucleotides: TGTGCCAGCAGCTTACAGAGCTCCTACGAGCAGTACTTC. The encoded protein is CASSLQSSYEQYF.